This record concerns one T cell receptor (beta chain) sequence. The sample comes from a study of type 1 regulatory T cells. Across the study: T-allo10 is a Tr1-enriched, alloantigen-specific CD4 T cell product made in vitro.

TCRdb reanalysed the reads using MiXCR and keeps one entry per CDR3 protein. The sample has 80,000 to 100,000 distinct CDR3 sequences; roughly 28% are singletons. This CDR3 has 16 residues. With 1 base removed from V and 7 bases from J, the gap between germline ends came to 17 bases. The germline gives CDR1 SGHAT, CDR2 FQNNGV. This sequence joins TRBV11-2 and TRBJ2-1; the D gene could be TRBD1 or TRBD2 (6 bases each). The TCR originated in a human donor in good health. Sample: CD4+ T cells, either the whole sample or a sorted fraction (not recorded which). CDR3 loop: CASSLASLARGNEQFF. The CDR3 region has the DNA TGTGCCAGCAGCTTAGCTTCCCTAGCGAGGGGGAATGAGCAGTTCTTC.